This TCR beta chain was obtained from a study of T cell repertoires in cytomegalovirus infection. Study in general: Both CMV infection and a matching HLA type were indicated by public TCR beta signatures. Findings and limits, study-wide: Public TCR beta family frequency separated CMV-and-HLA carriers, including in an independent cohort. The response measured ex vivo was dominated by TCR beta clonotypes (HLA-C-restricted and CMV-specific).

The CDR3 consists of 15 residues. Germline lookup yields CDR1 SGDLS and CDR2 YYNGEE. V lost 6 bases, J lost 5 bases, and 13 bases stayed unmatched. TCRdb re-called the reads through MiXCR, storing one row per CDR3 protein. The sample has about 250,000 distinct CDR3 sequences, 15% to 20% seen once. Of note for this clonotype: Its antigen is undetermined.

The material sequenced was CD8+ T cells from PBMCs. The TCR comes from a human donor in good health (CMV status not recorded). Some clones in this sample may be carry-over from other donors' samples. This chain connects TRBV9 to TRBJ2-5; the match to TRBD2 covers 7 bases. The CDR3 DNA reads TGTGCCAGCACCCGAAGCGGGGCCGACGGGGAGACCCAGTACTTC. It specifies CASTRSGADGETQYF.